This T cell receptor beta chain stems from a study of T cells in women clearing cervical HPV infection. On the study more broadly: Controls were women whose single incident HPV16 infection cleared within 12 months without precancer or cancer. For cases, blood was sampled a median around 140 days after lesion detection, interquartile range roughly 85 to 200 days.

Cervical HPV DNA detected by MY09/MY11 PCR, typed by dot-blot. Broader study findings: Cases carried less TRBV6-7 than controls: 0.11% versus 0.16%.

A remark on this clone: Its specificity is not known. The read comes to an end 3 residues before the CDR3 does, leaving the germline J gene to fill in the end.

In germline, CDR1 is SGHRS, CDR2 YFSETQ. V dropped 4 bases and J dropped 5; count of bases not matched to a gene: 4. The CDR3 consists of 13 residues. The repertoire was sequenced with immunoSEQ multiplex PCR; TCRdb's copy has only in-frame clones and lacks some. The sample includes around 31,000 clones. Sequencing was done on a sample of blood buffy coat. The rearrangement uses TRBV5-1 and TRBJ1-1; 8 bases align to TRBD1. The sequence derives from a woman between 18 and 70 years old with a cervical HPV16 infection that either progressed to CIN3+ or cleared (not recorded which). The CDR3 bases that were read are TGCGCCAGCAGCAGGGGGACAGGTACTGAA. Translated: CASSRGTGTE. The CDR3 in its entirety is CASSRGTGTEAFF.